These 17 T cell receptor beta chains were sequenced from one sample in a study of T cell changes during pregnancy in multiple sclerosis. Sequenced by immunoSEQ multiplex PCR; TCRdb stores in-frame clones only, minus some. The sample lists about 66,000 clones; about 91% were seen once. The sample consisted of CD8+ T cells from peripheral blood mononuclear cells, taken before pregnancy. Receptors were obtained from a female donor with multiple sclerosis, enrolled in a pregnancy study.

This chain links TRBV6-6 with TRBJ1-1; no firm D call. CDR3 size: 14 residues. CDR1 MNHNY and CDR2 SVGAGI come from the germline V gene (reference sequence). V was cut by 0 bases and J by 3 bases, with 8 bases left in between. The CDR3 spells CASSYSIAYTEAFF. In DNA form, the CDR3 reads TGTGCCAGCAGTTACTCGATCGCGTACACTGAAGCTTTCTTT.

This sequence joins TRBV4-1 and TRBJ1-6, with 9 bases matching TRBD1. Germline CDR1 and CDR2: MGHRA and YSYEKL. The CDR3 runs to 15 residues. The J segment lost 4 bases and the V segment lost 4 bases, leaving 2 bases of the junction unmatched. CDR3 residues: CASSPDRGYNSPLHF. The CDR3 DNA reads TGCGCCAGCAGCCCCGACAGGGGGTATAATTCACCCCTCCACTTT.

This chain's CDR3 is CASSQHRAGEQFF. The DNA of the CDR3 is TGCGCCAGCAGTCAACACCGTGCAGGTGAGCAGTTCTTC. V is TRBV23-1 and J is TRBJ2-1; D is undetermined. TRBV23-1 is marked as an open reading frame, function uncertain. Trimming stripped 2 bases from V and 9 bases from J, with 11 bases between. The CDR3 has 13 residues.

The chain recombines TRBV5-5 with TRBJ2-7, with 14 positions matching TRBD2. The trim removed 4 bases at V and 4 bases at J, leaving 10 bases unmatched. The CDR3 has 17 residues. The germline V gene encodes CDR1 SGHKS and CDR2 YYEKEE (reference sequence). Here the CDR3 reads CASSTTSGGASGYEQYF. In nucleotides, the CDR3 is TGTGCCAGCAGCACGACTAGCGGGGGGGCCTCGGGATACGAGCAGTACTTC.

This chain uses TRBV6-5 with TRBJ2-5; D is unresolved. In germline, CDR1 is MNHEY, CDR2 SVGAGI. Trimming took 0 bases from V and 2 from J, leaving 10 bases between them. This CDR3 contains 15 residues. The CDR3 DNA reads as TGTGCCAGCAGTTACTCCCGCGGAGTTCAAGAGACCCAGTACTTC. Its translation: CASSYSRGVQETQYF.

This clone was counted a single time. The rearrangement uses TRBV9 and TRBJ1-2; D gene uncertain. Trimming cost V 2 bases and J 0 bases, with 5 bases left between them. Per germline, CDR1 SGDLS and CDR2 YYNGEE. The CDR3 sequence is 13 residues long. Here the CDR3 DNA reads TGTGCCAGCAGCGTGTCTGCTAACTATGGCTACACCTTC. Its translation: CASSVSANYGYTF. Combining the CDR3 with reference TRBV9 and TRBJ1-2 gives the whole variable domain DSGVTQTPKHLITATGQRVTLRCSPRSGDLSVYWYQQSLDQGLQFLIQYYNGEERAKGNILERFSAQQFPDLHSELNLSSLELGDSALYFCASSVSANYGYTFGSGTRLTVV.

J is TRBJ1-3 and V is TRBV6-6, with D tentatively TRBD1 (5 bases). This CDR3 spans 13 amino acids. V was pared by 8 bases and J by 1 base, with 9 bases between. Germline CDR1 and CDR2: MNHNY and SVGAGI (reference sequence). The CDR3 coding sequence is TGTGCCAGCGACCAGGGTTCTGGAAACACCATATATTTT. Its translation: CASDQGSGNTIYF.

The chain employs TRBV15 and TRBJ2-7; 8 positions match TRBD1. The germline V gene encodes CDR1 LNHNV and CDR2 YYDKDF (reference sequence). CDR3 length equals 16 residues. V was pared by 6 bases and J by 7 bases, with 17 bases of the junction left unmatched. The CDR3 nucleotides read TGTGCCACCAGGGACGTGGACAGGGCGAGAGGTTCGGAGCAGTACTTC. It yields the protein CATRDVDRARGSEQYF. Filled out from reference TRBV15 and TRBJ2-7, the complete variable domain reads DAMVIQNPRYQVTQFGKPVTLSCSQTLNHNVMYWYQQKSSQAPKLLFHYYDKDFNNEADTPDNFQSRRPNTSFCFLDIRSPGLGDTAMYLCATRDVDRARGSEQYFGPGTRLTVT.

The chain links TRBV7-8 to TRBJ2-7, with a tentative D call TRBD1 (5 bases). This CDR3 is built from 12 residues. Trimming pared 6 bases from V and 5 bases from J, leaving 11 bases between. Germline V lookup: CDR1 SGHVS, CDR2 FQNEAQ. The CDR3 region is CASRQTGNEQYF. The DNA for the CDR3 is TGTGCCAGCAGGCAAACAGGCAACGAGCAGTACTTC.

CDR3 amino acids: CASQQGGGPTEAFF. CDR3 sequence (DNA): TGTGCCAGCCAACAGGGGGGGGGACCCACTGAAGCTTTCTTT. The chain has TRBV9 and TRBJ1-1; 8 bases are shared with TRBD1. Losses at the gene ends were 7 bases for V and 4 bases for J; bases not matched to a gene: 9. The CDR3 spans 14 residues. Germline CDR1 and CDR2: SGDLS and YYNGEE.

The rearrangement joins TRBV5-4 to TRBJ2-7; possible D gene TRBD1, 6 bases. V was trimmed by 6 bases and J by 3 bases, leaving 19 bases between them. The germline V gene has CDR1 SGHNT and CDR2 YYREEE (reference sequence). The CDR3 is 15 amino acids. CDR3 nucleotides: TGTGCCAGCACCTCCCCAGGGGCTGGTGGCTACGAGCAGTACTTC. Amino acid sequence: CASTSPGAGGYEQYF.

This clone was recorded at least ten times. The chain recombines TRBV7-2 with TRBJ2-1, with 12 bases fitting TRBD2. The V and J ends lost 4 bases and 4 bases, in that order; junction bases with no gene match: 8. The CDR3 totals 17 residues. The V gene's germline CDR1 is SGHTA and CDR2 FQGNSA. The CDR3 loop reads CASSSRLAGETYNEQFF. The CDR3 coding sequence is TGTGCCAGCAGCTCCCGACTAGCGGGGGAGACATACAATGAGCAGTTCTTC.

The chain uses TRBV27 and TRBJ2-1; perhaps TRBD1 as D (5 bases). The V end lost 2 bases, the J end lost 8 bases, and 7 bases lay between the germline ends. There are 12 residues in the CDR3. CDR1 is MNHEY and CDR2 is SMNVEV in the germline V gene (reference sequence). CDR3 in amino acids: CASSLAGYEQFF. DNA for the CDR3: TGTGCCAGCAGTTTAGCAGGGTATGAGCAGTTCTTC.

The genes are TRBV7-6 and TRBJ2-2; D is possibly TRBD2 (5 bases). This CDR3 is 15 amino acids long. Germline V gene data show CDR1 as SGHVS and CDR2 as FNYEAQ. Trimming removed 5 bases at V and 5 bases at J, with 15 bases between. This CDR3 is CASSPGWGDTGELFF. CDR3 bases: TGTGCCAGCAGCCCGGGGTGGGGTGATACCGGGGAGCTGTTTTTT.

On this clone: The junction does not match germline at one end; this may be a read error. The V call is TRBV9, the J call TRBJ1-4, with D perhaps TRBD1 (5 bases). Germline CDR1 reads SGDLS; CDR2 reads YYNGEE. The CDR3 contains 14 residues. The CDR3 sequence is CASNVGDFNEKLFF. For the CDR3, the DNA is TGTGCCAGCAACGTAGGGGACTTCAATGAAAAACTGTTTTTT.

A single count supports this clone. The CDR3 DNA sequence: TGTGCCAGCAGCTTGGGACAGGGGGAGGTATTGGCTGAAGCTTTCTTT. Protein sequence: CASSLGQGEVLAEAFF. The V call is TRBV7-9, the J call TRBJ1-1, with 11 bases lining up with TRBD1. V gave up 3 bases and J gave up 6 bases; unmatched junction bases: 9. The CDR3 loop spans 16 amino acids. CDR1 is SEHNR and CDR2 is FQNEAQ in the germline V gene (reference sequence). Based on the CDR3 plus reference TRBV7-9 and TRBJ1-1, the full variable domain is DTGVSQNPRHKITKRGQNVTFRCDPISEHNRLYWYRQTLGQGPEFLTYFQNEAQLEKSRLLSDRFSAERPKGSFSTLEIQRTEQGDSAMYLCASSLGQGEVLAEAFFGQGTRLTVV.

This clone was observed a handful of times. The chain carries TRBV21-1 and TRBJ1-6; the table's D call, TRBD1, was not checked against the DNA. TRBV21-1 is assigned pseudogene status. The CDR3 has 14 amino acids. CDR3 amino acids: CASSKGQGSSPLHF. The CDR3, as DNA: TGTGCCAGCAGCAAAGGGCAGGGTAGCTCACCCCTCCACTTT.